A selection of T cell receptor beta chains follows, all from one sample in a study of cytomegalovirus exposure and HLA in healthy donors. Sequenced by immunoSEQ multiplex PCR; TCRdb stores in-frame clones only, minus some. The data hold 25,000 to 40,000 clones, with 40% to 45% observed a single time. Sequenced input: PBMCs. The receptors come from a woman aged 45-60 years in good health and CMV-seronegative. Each CDR3 is given with its conserved first and last residue. Each record gives: V gene, CDR3 length, J gene, CDR3 protein.

V gene: TRBV10-3
CDR3 length: 17
J gene: TRBJ2-1
CDR3 protein: CAISESVTSVIYNEQFF

V gene: TRBV28
CDR3 length: 15
J gene: TRBJ2-5
CDR3 protein: CASSQGGTHRETQYF

V gene: TRBV7-8
CDR3 length: 21
J gene: TRBJ2-2
CDR3 protein: CASSKRTSGGGARLNTGELFF

V gene: TRBV6-6
CDR3 length: 16
J gene: TRBJ2-7
CDR3 protein: CASSSLGQGDLWEQYF

V gene: TRBV18
CDR3 length: 15
J gene: TRBJ1-6
CDR3 protein: CASSRVDRSNSPLHF

V gene: TRBV7-6
CDR3 length: 15
J gene: TRBJ2-3
CDR3 protein: CASSLGPVSTDTQYF

V gene: TRBV19
CDR3 length: 15
J gene: TRBJ2-7
CDR3 protein: CASFGLAGGQWEQYF

V gene: TRBV19
CDR3 length: 13
J gene: TRBJ2-7
CDR3 protein: CASSIQGWNEQYF

V gene: TRBV7-9
CDR3 length: 16
J gene: TRBJ2-3
CDR3 protein: CASSQIPGQGPDTQYF

V gene: TRBV7-2
CDR3 length: 12
J gene: TRBJ1-1
CDR3 protein: CASSRAGTEAFF

V gene: TRBV30
CDR3 length: 14
J gene: TRBJ2-5
CDR3 protein: CAWSETSGLGTQYF

V gene: TRBV5-6
CDR3 length: 15
J gene: TRBJ1-1
CDR3 protein: CASSPLGSMNTEAFF

V gene: TRBV7-2
CDR3 length: 14
J gene: TRBJ1-1
CDR3 protein: CASSYRQGAWEAFF

V gene: TRBV28
CDR3 length: 12
J gene: TRBJ2-3
CDR3 protein: CASSITGGTQYF

V gene: TRBV7-9
CDR3 length: 16
J gene: TRBJ2-3
CDR3 protein: CASSRLAGGLTDTQYF

V gene: TRBV9
CDR3 length: 17
J gene: TRBJ2-3
CDR3 protein: CASSGHPERISTDTQYF

V gene: TRBV5-1
CDR3 length: 13
J gene: TRBJ1-1
CDR3 protein: CASSFISDTEAFF

V gene: TRBV2
CDR3 length: 13
J gene: TRBJ1-1
CDR3 protein: CASSEAPSAEAFF

V gene: TRBV6-5
CDR3 length: 14
J gene: TRBJ2-2
CDR3 protein: CATRSLFHTGELFF

V gene: TRBV28
CDR3 length: 13
J gene: TRBJ2-5
CDR3 protein: CASNSGSKETQYF

V gene: TRBV18
CDR3 length: 17
J gene: TRBJ2-3
CDR3 protein: CASSPPGLITSTDTQYF

V gene: TRBV7-9
CDR3 length: 13
J gene: TRBJ1-1
CDR3 protein: CASSYQPGTEAFF

V gene: TRBV30
CDR3 length: 13
J gene: TRBJ2-1
CDR3 protein: CAWSVGVAGVLFF

V gene: TRBV6-5
CDR3 length: 14
J gene: TRBJ1-1
CDR3 protein: CASSKGLMNTEAFF

V gene: TRBV30
CDR3 length: 14
J gene: TRBJ1-3
CDR3 protein: CAWTRDRPGNTIYF

V gene: TRBV28
CDR3 length: 14
J gene: TRBJ1-4
CDR3 protein: CASETTLGGKKLFF

V gene: TRBV6-1
CDR3 length: 15
J gene: TRBJ1-5
CDR3 protein: CASSERPQGNQPQHF

V gene: TRBV6-5
CDR3 length: 14
J gene: TRBJ1-6
CDR3 protein: CASSSGPDTSPLHF

V gene: TRBV5-4
CDR3 length: 16
J gene: TRBJ2-7
CDR3 protein: CASSPGGAQGSYEQYF